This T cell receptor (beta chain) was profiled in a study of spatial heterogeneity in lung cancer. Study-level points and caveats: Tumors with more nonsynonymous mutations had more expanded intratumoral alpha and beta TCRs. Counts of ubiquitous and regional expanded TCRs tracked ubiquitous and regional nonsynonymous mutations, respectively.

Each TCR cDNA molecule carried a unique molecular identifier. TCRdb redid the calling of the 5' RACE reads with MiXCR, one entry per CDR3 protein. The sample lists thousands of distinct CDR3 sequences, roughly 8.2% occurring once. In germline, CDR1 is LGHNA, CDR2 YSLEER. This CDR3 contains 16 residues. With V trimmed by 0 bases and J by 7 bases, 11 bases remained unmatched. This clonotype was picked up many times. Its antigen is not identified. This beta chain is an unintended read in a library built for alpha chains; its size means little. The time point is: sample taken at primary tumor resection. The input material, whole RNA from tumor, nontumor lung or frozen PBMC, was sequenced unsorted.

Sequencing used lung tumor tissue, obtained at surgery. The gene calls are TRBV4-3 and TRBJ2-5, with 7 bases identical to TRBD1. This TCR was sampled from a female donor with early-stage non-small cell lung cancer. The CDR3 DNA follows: TGCGCCAGCAGCCAAGAGAACAGGGGACCCCCTAGGACCCAGTACTTC. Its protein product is CASSQENRGPPRTQYF.